This paragraph reports one T cell receptor (beta chain). Which antigen it targets is not known. The sample is drawn from a study of T cells expressing NK-cell markers (dated by TCRdb to 2019 to 2021). Study-wide context: TCR beta-chain repertoires were profiled in sorted CD3+CD56+NKG2C+, CD3+CD56+NKG2C- and CD3+CD56-NKG2C+ T-cell subsets from roughly eight donors. Illumina HiSeq 2000/2500, MiSeq or NextSeq was used to sequence libraries as 2 x 150 bp reads. The study sequenced eight donors, all healthy volunteers chosen at random: three men and five women. Of the eight sequenced donors, seven were found to be HCMV-seropositive and one was found to be HCMV-seronegative. Summary of the overall study and its limitations: Those dominant clonotypes were again the most abundant among CD3+CD56-NKG2C+ cells in several donors, at about 25-60.1%. In several donors, the dominant CD3+CD56+NKG2C+ clonotypes were found to rank among the top 10 CD8+ clonotypes and to make up about 1.0-8% of CD8+ T cells. Whether the expanded NKG2C-expressing T cell clones were specific for HCMV antigens remained unclear.

HCMV serostatus was determined by detecting HCMV-specific IgG in serum with a commercial ELISA kit. Ficoll density gradient centrifugation was used to isolate peripheral blood mononuclear cells from blood. Via the germline V gene, CDR1 is MNHEY and CDR2 SVGAGI. The CDR3 sequence holds 14 residues, the cysteine and phenylalanine included. No nucleotide data were recorded. The sequencer listed for this sample is Illumina HiSeq 2000. TCR beta cDNA libraries were prepared using 5'RACE template switching, which introduced a universal primer site and unique molecular identifiers. cDNA synthesis was primed from the TCR beta constant segment and was followed by two successive PCR amplification steps. The study's processing was this. MIGEC was used to demultiplex reads and group reads by UMI, and MiTCR was used to assemble and quantify clonotypes. To exclude erroneous sequences, only TCR cDNA sequences supported by at least two reads were retained. The tcR package was used for downstream repertoire analysis, and clonotypes were matched between fractions using CDR3 nucleotide sequence together with V segment. VDJmatch was used to annotate antigen specificity against VDJdb, with one amino acid substitution allowed in CDR3. Through TCRdb reprocessing, the reads give one entry per CDR3 protein sequence; DNA is omitted. Clone size and V and J calls follow TCRdb, not the original study. The sample's own table lists around 8,000 distinct CDR3 sequences. Roughly 10% of the sample rests with the top ten.

This sequence was found in a man aged 18-30 years in good health. Donor details come from another sample of the same person, matched by shared clones. The V and J genes are TRBV6-5 and TRBJ1-1; the D call of TRBD1 rests on TCRdb alone, since no DNA is present to check it. The sample taken for sequencing was blood T cells: a sorted CD56 or NKG2C T cell subset, CD4+ or CD8+ T cells, or bulk PBMC T cells (not recorded which). The CDR3 region: CASRPGNQGRGAFF.